This is a list of T cell receptor beta chains from one sample in a study of cytomegalovirus exposure and HLA in healthy donors. Only in-frame clones appear in the TCRdb table, and some are missing; sequencing was by immunoSEQ multiplex PCR. Among approximately 170,000 clones listed, 60% to 80% were seen once. The sequenced material came from PBMCs. These receptors were taken from a woman aged 25-40 years in good health and CMV-seropositive. Each CDR3 is given with its conserved first and last residue.

j_gene	v_gene	CDR3aa
TRBJ2-7	TRBV6-1	CASREGSGGEQYF
TRBJ2-7	TRBV10-3	CAISEVNYYEQYF
TRBJ2-5	TRBV2	CASRQLQETQYF
TRBJ1-1	TRBV27	CASSADRVNTEAFF
TRBJ2-1	TRBV4-1	CASSQGTSGRFYNEQFF
TRBJ2-7	TRBV5-4	CASSLGDRPYEQYF
TRBJ2-7	TRBV6-5	CASSSTGVHEQYF
TRBJ1-1	TRBV19	CASSIRDTGYTEAFF
TRBJ2-7	TRBV6-1	CASGRTGTGEQYF
TRBJ2-3	TRBV18	CASSRGQGRTDTQYF
TRBJ2-7	TRBV14	CASSQASGPPSYEQYF
TRBJ1-4	TRBV5-4	CASSSGTRNEKLFF
TRBJ2-6	TRBV6-6	CASGSGTVLTF
TRBJ1-1	TRBV27	CASSEVGRVNTEAFF
.	TRBV11-1	CASSPGTALYEQYF
TRBJ2-1	TRBV10-3	CAINRDLASDEQFF
TRBJ2-1	TRBV5-1	CASSSAGGYNEQFF
TRBJ2-3	TRBV5-4	CASSLGGLSGADTQYF
TRBJ1-2	TRBV5-6	CASSLGQGGSGYTF
TRBJ2-3	TRBV5-1	CASRSERVNTDTQYF
TRBJ1-2	TRBV27	CASSFQGSGYGYTF
TRBJ1-4	TRBV5-1	CASRSLVTNEKLFF
TRBJ2-2	TRBV27	CASSPARTGLITGELFF
TRBJ2-1	TRBV4-1	CASSPSGNNEQFF
TRBJ1-1	TRBV5-1	CASSLVEMSEAFF
TRBJ2-2	TRBV11-3	CASSLADTGELFF
TRBJ2-4	TRBV15	CATSRGLAGAGAKNIQYF
TRBJ2-3	TRBV4-1	CASSQVLPTDTQYF
TRBJ2-4	TRBV6-5	CASSSTGLAKNIQYF
TRBJ1-5	TRBV27	CASSLSWRQNQPQHF
TRBJ1-2	TRBV5-1	CASSLGGQGATGYTF
TRBJ1-1	TRBV6-5	CASSSWGGYEAFF
TRBJ1-5	TRBV4-2	CASSQVQGSFNQPQHF
TRBJ2-3	TRBV11-1	CASSLDTSGRDTQYF
TRBJ2-7	TRBV5-4	CASSVRDRPYEQYF
TRBJ1-2	TRBV7-9	CASSPGGNNYGYTF
TRBJ2-1	TRBV9	CASSVKKGQGRNEQFF
TRBJ2-7	TRBV5-5	CASSSPPISTGGGRNEQYF
TRBJ2-2	TRBV27	CASSAGTSGTGELFF
TRBJ2-7	TRBV28	CASKEAGTLYEQYF
TRBJ2-7	TRBV18	CASSPDSSAAYEQYF
TRBJ2-3	TRBV6-4	CASSDSRGSTDTQYF
TRBJ1-1	TRBV28	CASSSRQVLNTEAFF
TRBJ2-7	TRBV28	CASRGGDSWAEQYF
TRBJ1-5	TRBV21-1	CASSPGTGWRQPQHF
TRBJ2-2	TRBV7-9	CASSPGPSGELFF
TRBJ2-1	TRBV28	CASSPTSGVVLEQFF
TRBJ2-7	TRBV5-1	CASRAGQGRGEQYF
TRBJ2-5	TRBV18	CASSPSGWETQYF
TRBJ2-7	TRBV11-2	CASSLSQAGGPYEQYF
TRBJ2-7	TRBV5-6	CASSFRTSDYEQYF
TRBJ2-2	TRBV5-1	CASSLVAAVNTGELFF
TRBJ2-7	TRBV5-5	CASSLAGTGRYEQYF
TRBJ1-5	TRBV5-3	CARSSPARGSNQPQHF
TRBJ2-3	TRBV5-1	CASSLALREGDTQYF
TRBJ1-4	TRBV7-6	CASSTAGTNEKLFF
TRBJ1-1	TRBV19	CASSRQGANTEAFF